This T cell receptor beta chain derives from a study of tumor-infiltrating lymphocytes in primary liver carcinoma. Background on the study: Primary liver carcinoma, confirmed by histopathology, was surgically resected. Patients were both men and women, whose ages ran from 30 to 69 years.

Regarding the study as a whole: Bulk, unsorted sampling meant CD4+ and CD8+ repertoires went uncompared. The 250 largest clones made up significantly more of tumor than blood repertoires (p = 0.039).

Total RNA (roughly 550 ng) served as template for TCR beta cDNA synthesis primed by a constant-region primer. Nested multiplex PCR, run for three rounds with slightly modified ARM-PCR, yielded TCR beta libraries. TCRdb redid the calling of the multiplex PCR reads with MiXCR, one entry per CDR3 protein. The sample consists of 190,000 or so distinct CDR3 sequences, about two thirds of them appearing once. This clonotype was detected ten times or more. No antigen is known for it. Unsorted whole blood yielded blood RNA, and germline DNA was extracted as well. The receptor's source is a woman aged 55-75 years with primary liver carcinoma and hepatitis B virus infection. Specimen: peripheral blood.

In DNA, the CDR3 is TGTGCCAGCAGCCAGCAGCCCGCGGGACAGGGGGAAGAGACCCAGTACTTC. It yields the protein CASSQQPAGQGEETQYF. This chain uses TRBV11-2 with TRBJ2-5; 11 bases align to TRBD1. Looked up from germline, CDR1 is SGHAT and CDR2 is FQNNGV. This CDR3 has 17 residues. V lost 5 bases, J lost 3 bases, and 11 bases stayed unmatched.